Listed here are 19 T cell receptor beta chains from one sample, sequenced in a study of blood T cell repertoires in COVID-19. Repertoires were generated with immunoSEQ multiplex PCR, while TCRdb's copy carries only in-frame clones and drops some. This table holds about 260,000 clones, about 85% found once. Sequencing was done on a sample of peripheral blood. The receptors were sampled from a man aged 55 to 70 who had recovered from COVID-19.

The rearrangement links TRBV19 to TRBJ1-5; no definite D call. Germline V gene data show CDR1 as LNHDA and CDR2 as SQIVND (reference sequence). V shed 6 bases and J shed 3 bases, with 15 bases lying between them. This CDR3 contains 15 residues. Written as DNA, the CDR3 is TGTGCCAGTAGCTTGAGATCGGGGAACAATCAGCCCCAGCATTTT. Its protein is CASSLRSGNNQPQHF.

V and J are TRBV7-2 and TRBJ2-7; 8 bases fit TRBD2. CDR1 and CDR2 (germline): SGHTA, FQGNSA. The CDR3 totals 14 residues. Germline trimming cut 4 bases from V and 9 bases from J; bases unmatched to any gene: 11. CDR3: CASSSSGGPLGQYF. The CDR3 coding sequence is TGTGCCAGCAGCTCCAGCGGGGGACCCCTTGGGCAGTACTTC.

The chain carries TRBV2 and TRBJ2-6; D uncertain. Trimming removed 7 bases at V and 6 bases at J, with 16 bases between. Germline V CDR1 and CDR2: SNHLY, FYNNEI. The CDR3 spans 15 residues. In nucleotides, the CDR3 is TGTGCCAGCAAAAGCCTGATGATCGAGGCCAACGTCCTGACTTTC. Protein sequence: CASKSLMIEANVLTF.

This clone has a handful of counts. Distinct nucleotide sequences in the sample also encode this CDR3. The CDR3, as DNA: TGTGCCAGCTCAAGGGGGAACGAAAAACTGTTTTTT. It codes for CASSRGNEKLFF. The V call is TRBV18, the J call TRBJ1-4; TRBD1 might be the D (6 bases). The CDR3 totals 12 residues. Between the trimmed V and J ends, which lost 5 bases and 8 bases, there was a span of 9 bases. Germline V lookup: CDR1 KGHSH, CDR2 LQKENI.

The rearrangement joins TRBV5-5 to TRBJ1-2; 7 bases align to TRBD1. Germline CDR1 reads SGHKS; CDR2 reads YYEKEE (reference sequence). The CDR3 runs to 13 residues. V was clipped by 5 bases and J by 4 bases; unmatched bases: 5. Here the CDR3 reads CASRGGASYGYTF. CDR3 sequence (DNA): TGTGCCAGCAGAGGGGGCGCTAGCTATGGCTACACCTTC.

The rearrangement joins TRBV3-1 (or the pseudogene TRBV3-2) to TRBJ2-3; 11 bases line up with TRBD2. Per the germline V gene, CDR1 is LGHDT and CDR2 is YNNKEL (reference sequence). Trimming took 4 bases from V and 2 from J; bases not matched to a gene: 17. The CDR3 runs 20 residues. CDR3 region: CASSPKRKVAGGVNTDTQYF. The CDR3 DNA follows: TGTGCCAGCAGCCCGAAGAGGAAGGTAGCGGGGGGGGTGAACACAGATACGCAGTATTTT.

The chain couples TRBV6-5 to TRBJ1-2, with D perhaps TRBD1 (6 bases). Germline CDR1 reads MNHEY; CDR2 reads SVGAGI. This CDR3 comprises 12 residues. The CDR3 reads CADRSANYGYTF. DNA for the CDR3: TGTGCTGACAGGTCCGCTAACTATGGCTACACCTTC.

This sequence joins TRBV30 and TRBJ2-7, with D unresolved. The CDR3 spans 13 residues. The germline V gene has CDR1 GTSNPN and CDR2 SVGIG (reference sequence). The ends were cut back, 0 bases at V and 0 bases at J, with 6 bases in the middle. The DNA for the CDR3 is TGTGCCTGGAGTGTCAGTGCCTCCTACGAGCAGTACTTC. As protein: CAWSVSASYEQYF.

The rearrangement uses TRBV9 and TRBJ2-1, with TRBD2 matching 16 bases. V was clipped by 3 bases and J by 7 bases; unmatched bases: 7. The germline gives CDR1 SGDLS, CDR2 YYNGEE. The CDR3 is 17 residues long. The CDR3 region is CASSGGTSGGAWNEQFF. The CDR3 coding sequence is TGTGCCAGCAGCGGCGGGACTAGCGGGGGGGCCTGGAATGAGCAGTTCTTC.

This clone has only one observation. The rearrangement links TRBV5-1 to TRBJ1-3; 9 bases map to TRBD1. Germline V CDR1 and CDR2: SGHRS, YFSETQ. The V and J ends lost 4 bases and 4 bases, in that order; junction bases with no gene match: 6. There are 15 residues in the CDR3. CDR3 coding DNA: TGCGCCAGCAGCCCGGGACAGGGCTCAGGAAACACCATATATTTT. It codes for CASSPGQGSGNTIYF.

The CDR3 DNA follows: TGTGCCAGCTCTCAGGGGGCGAGGGGCTACACCTTC. Its protein product is CASSQGARGYTF. The rearrangement joins TRBV6-5 to TRBJ1-2; TRBD1 agrees at 8 bases. The CDR3 loop spans 12 amino acids. Unmatched junction bases numbered 7, after V lost 8 bases and J lost 8 bases. The germline V gene encodes CDR1 MNHEY and CDR2 SVGAGI.

This rearrangement joins TRBV2 to TRBJ2-3; TRBD1 agrees at 8 bases. Germline CDR1 and CDR2: SNHLY and FYNNEI. The CDR3 runs 15 residues. V trimming: 6 bases; J trimming: 0 bases; junction bases outside the gene matches: 5. The CDR3 bases are TGTGCCAGCAGGTCACAGGGGGTGAGCACAGATACGCAGTATTTT. Protein: CASRSQGVSTDTQYF.

This chain joins TRBV2 and TRBJ2-5, with D unclear. The CDR3 has 16 amino acids. The ends were cut back, 1 base at V and 0 bases at J, with 12 bases in the middle. Germline lookup yields CDR1 SNHLY and CDR2 FYNNEI. The CDR3 nucleotides read TGTGCCAGCAGTGAAGGGTTCCCGGAGTACCAAGAGACCCAGTACTTC. Translated: CASSEGFPEYQETQYF.

The chain links TRBV30 to TRBJ1-6; D possibly corresponds to TRBD1 (5 bases). This CDR3 has 13 amino acids. The germline V gene encodes CDR1 GTSNPN and CDR2 SVGIG (reference sequence). V was cut by 4 bases and J by 10 bases, with 14 bases left in between. The CDR3 region is CAWTRTGGSPLHF. The CDR3 DNA follows: TGTGCCTGGACCAGGACCGGGGGGTCACCCCTCCACTTT. The full variable domain, its missing parts supplied by reference TRBV30 and TRBJ1-6, is SQTIHQWPATLVQPVGSPLSLECTVEGTSNPNLYWYRQAAGRGLQLLFYSVGIGQISSEVPQNLSASRPQDRQFILSSKKLLLSDSGFYLCAWTRTGGSPLHFGNGTRLTVT.

V and J are TRBV10-3 and TRBJ2-3; D is uncertain. The germline V and J ends were trimmed by 3 bases and 0 bases, with 10 bases remaining between them. The CDR3 is made up of 15 amino acids. From germline, CDR1 is ENHRY and CDR2 SYGVKD. CDR3 DNA sequence: TGTGCCATCAGTGACCCCGGTCGAAGCACAGATACGCAGTATTTT. Translation: CAISDPGRSTDTQYF.

This clone was observed a few times. The genes are TRBV5-1 and TRBJ1-2; D ambiguous. Trimming cost V 0 bases and J 7 bases, with 25 bases left between them. The CDR3 consists of 18 residues. Germline CDR1 and CDR2: SGHRS and YFSETQ. The CDR3 reads CASSLVPVGVPNETGYTF. DNA for the CDR3: TGCGCCAGCAGCTTGGTCCCGGTAGGAGTGCCAAATGAAACTGGCTACACCTTC.

The chain couples TRBV4-2 to TRBJ1-2; 10 bases fit TRBD1. This CDR3 region has 16 residues. V was clipped by 8 bases and J by 7 bases; unmatched bases: 16. Germline CDR1 is LGHNA and CDR2 is YNFKEQ. The CDR3 DNA reads TGTGCCAGCGGCAACCCCGGGACAGGGGTATTGGGTGGCTACACCTTC. Protein sequence: CASGNPGTGVLGGYTF.

This chain connects TRBV3-1 (or the pseudogene TRBV3-2) to TRBJ1-5; 7 bases fit TRBD1. The V and J ends lost 0 bases and 0 bases, in that order; junction bases with no gene match: 5. CDR1 is LGHDT, CDR2 YNNKEL, per germline (reference sequence). This CDR3 is built from 17 residues. The CDR3 coding sequence is TGTGCCAGCAGCCAAGATTCGGGGGACAGTAGCAATCAGCCCCAGCATTTT. Protein: CASSQDSGDSSNQPQHF.

This clone was seen only once. The chain combines TRBV3-1 (or the pseudogene TRBV3-2) with TRBJ1-1; D is unclear. This CDR3 region has 13 residues. Looked up from germline, CDR1 is LGHDT and CDR2 is YNNKEL (reference sequence). V lost 6 bases and J 11 bases, leaving 19 bases between the germline ends. The CDR3 DNA reads as TGTGCCAGCAGTCACGGGGAAGTCTCTGGGGCTTTCTTT. This encodes CASSHGEVSGAFF.